The 12 T cell receptor beta chains in this list originate from one sample, sequenced in a study of blood T cell repertoires in COVID-19. Assay used: immunoSEQ multiplex PCR; TCRdb lists only in-frame clones, some missing. The table includes 210,000 or so clones, 92% detected once. What was sequenced was peripheral blood. Every receptor here comes from a man aged 30 to 45 with acute or convalescent COVID-19.

This chain connects TRBV12-3 or TRBV12-4 to TRBJ1-5; D gene ambiguous. The CDR3 contains 13 residues. V lost 3 bases, J lost 6 bases, and 9 bases lay in between. The CDR3 nucleotides read TGTGCCAGCAGTTTCCGGAGGTCTCAGCCCCAGCATTTT. Protein product: CASSFRRSQPQHF.

This chain links TRBV28 with TRBJ2-7; 8 bases map to TRBD2. The V gene end was trimmed by 5 bases and the J gene end by 3 bases; junction bases not matched to a gene: 3. CDR3 size: 13 residues. Germline-derived CDR1 and CDR2 are MDHEN and SYDVKM. CDR3 region: CASSPAGGYEQYF. CDR3 sequence (DNA): TGTGCCAGCAGTCCGGCGGGGGGCTACGAGCAGTACTTC. The full variable domain, completed using reference TRBV28 and TRBJ2-7, is DVKVTQSSRYLVKRTGEKVFLECVQDMDHENMFWYRQDPGLGLRLIYFSYDVKMKEKGDIPEGYSVSREKKERFSLILESASTNQTSMYLCASSPAGGYEQYFGPGTRLTVT.

The rearrangement joins TRBV28 to TRBJ2-1; D perhaps matches TRBD1 (6 bases). Germline assignment: CDR1 MDHEN and CDR2 SYDVKM. CDR3 length equals 15 residues. Trimming left V 8 bases short and J 7 bases short, with 21 bases between. CDR3 residues: CASRTPRTVRNEQFF. In DNA form, the CDR3 reads TGTGCCAGCCGCACCCCGCGGACAGTAAGAAATGAGCAGTTCTTC.

Comments on this clone: Within the sample, other DNA sequences also encode this same CDR3. This chain uses TRBV18 with TRBJ2-5; no clear D gene. The CDR3 is made up of 13 amino acids. Trimming stripped 2 bases from V and 3 bases from J, with 7 bases between. Germline values: CDR1 KGHSH, CDR2 LQKENI. The CDR3 loop is CASSPGRKETQYF. CDR3 DNA sequence: TGTGCCAGCTCACCAGGCAGGAAAGAGACCCAGTACTTC.

The chain links TRBV28 to TRBJ1-6; a weak D match, TRBD1 (5 bases). The germline gives CDR1 MDHEN, CDR2 SYDVKM. The V gene lost 3 bases and the J gene lost 6 bases, with 12 bases spanning the gap. The CDR3 loop spans 15 amino acids. DNA of the CDR3: TGTGCCAGCAGTTTCGGAGACAGCTCTAATTCACCCCTCCACTTT. Residues: CASSFGDSSNSPLHF. The variable domain in full, with the rest retrieved from reference TRBV28 and TRBJ1-6, is DVKVTQSSRYLVKRTGEKVFLECVQDMDHENMFWYRQDPGLGLRLIYFSYDVKMKEKGDIPEGYSVSREKKERFSLILESASTNQTSMYLCASSFGDSSNSPLHFGNGTRLTVT.

V is TRBV3-1 (or the pseudogene TRBV3-2) and J is TRBJ1-3, with D uncertain. Germline CDR1 is LGHDT and CDR2 is YNNKEL (reference sequence). V lost 5 bases and J lost 0, with 14 bases in between. This CDR3 spans 16 amino acids. Here the CDR3 DNA reads TGTGCCAGCAGCACCACCCCAGCGAGCTCTGGAAACACCATATATTTT. Amino acids: CASSTTPASSGNTIYF.

This chain joins TRBV13 and TRBJ2-3, with 11 bases identical to TRBD2. With 4 bases clipped from V and 0 bases from J, the junction kept 6 bases outside the gene matches. The CDR3 covers 17 residues. Germline loops: CDR1 PRHDT, CDR2 FYEKMQ (reference sequence). CDR3 sequence: CASSSGTSGISTDTQYF. In nucleotides, the CDR3 is TGTGCCAGCAGCTCTGGGACTAGCGGAATTAGCACAGATACGCAGTATTTT.

The CDR3 loop is CASSVGQGPYEQYF. The CDR3 DNA reads TGTGCCAGCAGCGTAGGACAGGGTCCCTACGAGCAGTACTTC. This chain joins TRBV9 and TRBJ2-7, with TRBD1 matching over 7 bases. The CDR3 runs 14 residues. Germline loops: CDR1 SGDLS, CDR2 YYNGEE. V trimming: 0 bases; J trimming: 2 bases; junction bases outside the gene matches: 2.

The chain joins TRBV10-1 to TRBJ2-3; TRBD1 might be the D (5 bases). The germline V gene encodes CDR1 WNHNN and CDR2 SYGVQD (reference sequence). This CDR3 has 12 amino acids. Trimming left V 5 bases short and J 10 bases short, with 13 bases between. In DNA form, the CDR3 reads TGCGCCAGCAGTTTCACAGGTGGCCCGCAGTATTTT. It translates to CASSFTGGPQYF.

The V call is TRBV30, the J call TRBJ2-5; D perhaps matches TRBD2 (6 bases). The CDR3 is 13 amino acids. Looked up from germline, CDR1 is GTSNPN and CDR2 is SVGIG (reference sequence). V dropped 0 bases and J dropped 2 bases, with 7 bases sitting between them. CDR3 sequence reads: CAWSVRGQETQYF. In nucleotides, the CDR3 is TGTGCCTGGAGTGTACGGGGGCAAGAGACCCAGTACTTC.

The genes are TRBV14 and TRBJ1-2; D is possibly TRBD1 (6 bases). Trimming took 4 bases from V and 4 from J, leaving 16 bases between them. The CDR3 consists of 15 residues. CDR1 and CDR2 from the germline V gene are SGHDN and FVKESK. CDR3 bases: TGTGCCAGCAGCCCGTGGAAGGGGGTACCCTATGGCTACACCTTC. This sequence encodes CASSPWKGVPYGYTF.

V is TRBV6-1 and J is TRBJ1-1; D call uncertain. Trimming pared 3 bases from V and 8 bases from J, leaving 10 bases between. The germline V gene has CDR1 MNHNS and CDR2 SASEGT. This CDR3 spans 12 amino acids. This CDR3 reads CASSDGWREAFF. The DNA for the CDR3 is TGTGCCAGCAGTGATGGGTGGAGGGAAGCTTTCTTT.